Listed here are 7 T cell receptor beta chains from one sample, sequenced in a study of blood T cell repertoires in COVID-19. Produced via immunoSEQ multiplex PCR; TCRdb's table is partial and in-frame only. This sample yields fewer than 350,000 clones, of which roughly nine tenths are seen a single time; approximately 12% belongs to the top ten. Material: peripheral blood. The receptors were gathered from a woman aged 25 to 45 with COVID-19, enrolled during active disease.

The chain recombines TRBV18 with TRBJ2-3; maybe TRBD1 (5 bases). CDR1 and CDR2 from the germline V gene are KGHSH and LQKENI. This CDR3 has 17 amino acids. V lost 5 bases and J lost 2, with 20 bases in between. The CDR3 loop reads CASSSDVGVSPTDTQYF. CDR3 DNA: TGTGCCAGCTCATCTGACGTAGGGGTTTCCCCCACAGATACGCAGTATTTT.

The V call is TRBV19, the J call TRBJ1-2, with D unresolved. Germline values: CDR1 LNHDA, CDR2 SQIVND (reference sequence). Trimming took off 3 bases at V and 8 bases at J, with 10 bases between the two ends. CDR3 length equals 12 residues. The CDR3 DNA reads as TGTGCCAGTAGTATCCGCTCGCGGGGCTACACCTTC. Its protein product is CASSIRSRGYTF.

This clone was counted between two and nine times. CDR3 sequence: CASSLTGGVDGYTF. CDR3 DNA: TGTGCCAGCAGCCTGACAGGGGGGGTTGATGGCTACACCTTC. The chain combines TRBV5-6 with TRBJ1-2; TRBD1 aligns across 9 bases. This CDR3 is 14 amino acids long. V shed 4 bases, J shed 6 bases, and the junction held 7 bases outside the gene matches. The germline gives CDR1 SGHDT, CDR2 YYEEEE.

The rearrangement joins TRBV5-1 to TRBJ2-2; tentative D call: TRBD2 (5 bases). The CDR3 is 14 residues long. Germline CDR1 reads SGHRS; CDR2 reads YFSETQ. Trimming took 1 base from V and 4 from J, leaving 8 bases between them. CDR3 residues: CASSLWEPTGELFF. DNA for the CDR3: TGCGCCAGCAGCTTGTGGGAGCCCACCGGGGAGCTGTTTTTT.

The CDR3 DNA sequence: TGCGCCAGCAGCCACACAGGAGATACGCAGTATTTT. This encodes CASSHTGDTQYF. The chain joins TRBV4-1 to TRBJ2-3, with TRBD1 as a possible D gene (5 bases). CDR3 size: 12 residues. In germline, CDR1 is MGHRA, CDR2 YSYEKL. The V and J ends lost 3 bases and 5 bases respectively, with 6 bases between them.

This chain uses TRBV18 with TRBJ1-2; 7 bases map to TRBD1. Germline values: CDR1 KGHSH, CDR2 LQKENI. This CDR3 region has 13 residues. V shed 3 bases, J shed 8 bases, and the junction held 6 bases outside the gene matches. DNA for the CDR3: TGTGCCAGCTCACCCACAGGGGACCCAGGCTACACCTTC. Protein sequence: CASSPTGDPGYTF.

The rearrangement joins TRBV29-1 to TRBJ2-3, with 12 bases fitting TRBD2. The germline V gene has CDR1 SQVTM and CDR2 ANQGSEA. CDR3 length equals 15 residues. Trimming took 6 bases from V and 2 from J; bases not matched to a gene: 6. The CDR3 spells CSVGLAGSSTDTQYF. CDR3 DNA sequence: TGCAGCGTCGGACTAGCGGGGAGCTCCACAGATACGCAGTATTTT.